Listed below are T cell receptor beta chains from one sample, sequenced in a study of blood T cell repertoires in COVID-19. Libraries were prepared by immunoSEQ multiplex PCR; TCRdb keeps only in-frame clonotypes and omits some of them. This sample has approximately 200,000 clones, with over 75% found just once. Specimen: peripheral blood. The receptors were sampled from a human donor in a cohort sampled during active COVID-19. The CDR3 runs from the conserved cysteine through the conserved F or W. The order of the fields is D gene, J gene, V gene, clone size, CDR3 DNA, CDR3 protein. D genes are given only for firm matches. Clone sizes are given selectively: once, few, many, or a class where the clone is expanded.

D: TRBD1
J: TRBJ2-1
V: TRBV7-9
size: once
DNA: TGTGCCAGCAGCTTATCCCACGCCGGGACAGGGTTCAATGAGCAGTTCTTC
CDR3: CASSLSHAGTGFNEQFF

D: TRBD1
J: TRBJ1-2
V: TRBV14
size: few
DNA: TGTGCCAGCAGCACTCGACAGGGGAATCTTCATGGCTACACCTTC
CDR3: CASSTRQGNLHGYTF

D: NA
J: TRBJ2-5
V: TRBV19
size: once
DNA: TGTGCCAGTAGCCCCGCTTATCGGGAGTACCGACAAGAGACCCAGTACTTC
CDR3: CASSPAYREYRQETQYF

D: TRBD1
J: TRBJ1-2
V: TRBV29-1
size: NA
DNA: TGCAGCGTTGAGAGGGGGCTCCCTCTTGGCTACACCTTC
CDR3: CSVERGLPLGYTF

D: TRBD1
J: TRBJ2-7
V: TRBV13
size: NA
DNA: TGTGCCAGCTCTCCTGGAGGGACAGGGCGGCACGAGCAGTACTTC
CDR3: CASSPGGTGRHEQYF

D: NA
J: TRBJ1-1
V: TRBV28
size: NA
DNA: TGTGCCAGCCAACTCTTGAACACTGAAGCTTTCTTT
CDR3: CASQLLNTEAFF

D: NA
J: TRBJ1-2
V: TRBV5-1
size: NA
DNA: TGCGCCAGCAGCTTGGATTCCAGGAACTATGGCTACACCTTC
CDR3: CASSLDSRNYGYTF

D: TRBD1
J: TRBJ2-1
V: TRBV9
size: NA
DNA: TGTGCCAGCAACCGCGAGGGGGCCGGGTCCAATGAGCAGTTCTTC
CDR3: CASNREGAGSNEQFF

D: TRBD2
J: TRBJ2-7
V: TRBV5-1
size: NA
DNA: TGCGCCAGCAGCTTAGGGACTAGCGGGAGGGGCAGGGACCACGAGCAGTACTTC
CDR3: CASSLGTSGRGRDHEQYF

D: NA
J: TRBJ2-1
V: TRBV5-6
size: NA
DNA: TGTGCCAGCAGCTTGGGGCAGGGCCGTGGGTATGAGCAGTTCTTC
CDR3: CASSLGQGRGYEQFF

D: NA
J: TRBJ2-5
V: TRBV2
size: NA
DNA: TGTGCCAGCAGTCCCCCCAGCGTTCAAGAGACCCAGTACTTC
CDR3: CASSPPSVQETQYF

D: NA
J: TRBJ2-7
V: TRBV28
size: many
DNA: TGTGCCAGCAGTTTCAGACAGAACTCCTACGAGCAGTACTTC
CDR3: CASSFRQNSYEQYF

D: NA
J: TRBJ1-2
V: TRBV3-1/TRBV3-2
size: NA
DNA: TGTGCCAGCAGCCAGAGTGGGGGGGAGCATGGCTACACCTTC
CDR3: CASSQSGGEHGYTF

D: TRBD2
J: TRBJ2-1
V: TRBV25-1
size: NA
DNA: TGTGCCAGCAGTGACGGGACTACCTCTTACAATGAGCAGTTCTTC
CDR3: CASSDGTTSYNEQFF

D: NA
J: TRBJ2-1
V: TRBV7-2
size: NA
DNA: TGTGCCAGCAGCCCAAAGGGGTCCAACTACAATGAGCAGTTCTTC
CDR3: CASSPKGSNYNEQFF

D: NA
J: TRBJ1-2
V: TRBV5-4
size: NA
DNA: TGTGCCAGCAGCTCCGGAGGCAGAGGCGGCTACACCTTC
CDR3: CASSSGGRGGYTF

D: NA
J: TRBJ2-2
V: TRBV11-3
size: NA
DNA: TGTGCCAGCAGCCTTGACAGCACCGGGGAGCTGTTTTTT
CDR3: CASSLDSTGELFF

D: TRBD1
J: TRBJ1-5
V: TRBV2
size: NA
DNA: TGTGCCAGTTCTGAGCAGGGGGCTGGCAATCAGCCCCAGCATTTT
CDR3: CASSEQGAGNQPQHF

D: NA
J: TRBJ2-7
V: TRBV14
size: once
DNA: TGTGCCAGCAGCCTCCGAGGGAGCCAGTACTTC
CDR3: CASSLRGSQYF

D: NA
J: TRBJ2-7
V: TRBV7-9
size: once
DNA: TGTGCCAGCAGCTTAGCTTCGCGGCTCCCTGAGATCCCATCCTACGAGCAGTACTTC
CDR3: CASSLASRLPEIPSYEQYF

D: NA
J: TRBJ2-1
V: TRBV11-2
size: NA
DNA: TGTGCCAGCAGCTCTGAGGGGGTTTTTTCCTACAATGAGCAGTTCTTC
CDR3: CASSSEGVFSYNEQFF

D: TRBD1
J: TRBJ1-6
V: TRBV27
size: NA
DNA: TGTGCCAGCAGTTGGAGGGGACAGGCCTATAATTCACCCCTCCACTTT
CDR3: CASSWRGQAYNSPLHF

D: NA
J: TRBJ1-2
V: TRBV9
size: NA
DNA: TGTGCCAGCAGCGGCAGGGGTCAAGGTGGCTACACCTTC
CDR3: CASSGRGQGGYTF

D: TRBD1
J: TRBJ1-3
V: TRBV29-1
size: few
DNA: TGCAGCGCCAATACAGGGGGCGGAAACACCATATATTTT
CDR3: CSANTGGGNTIYF

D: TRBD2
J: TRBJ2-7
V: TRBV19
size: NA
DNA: TGTGCCAGTAGCCCGGGGGGGGCCGCTGGCCACGAGCAGTACTTC
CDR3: CASSPGGAAGHEQYF

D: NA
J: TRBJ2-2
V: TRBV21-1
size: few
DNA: TGTGCCAGCAGCTCTCACGAGGGAGGGGCGAGAGGGGAGCTGTTTTTT
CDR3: CASSSHEGGARGELFF

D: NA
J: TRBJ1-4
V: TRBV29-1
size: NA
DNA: TGCAGCGTTGCTCGACAGCTCGATGAAAAACTGTTTTTT
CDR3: CSVARQLDEKLFF

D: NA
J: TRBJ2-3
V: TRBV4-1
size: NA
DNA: TGCGCCAGCAGCCAAGATTCCGGACTTCATCCAGCGCAGTATTTT
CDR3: CASSQDSGLHPAQYF